Given below is one T cell receptor beta chain in context. The CDR3 covers 14 residues. V was pared by 3 bases and J by 7 bases, with 16 bases between. The germline V gene has CDR1 SGHDT and CDR2 YYEEEE. This record comes from a study of blood T cell repertoires in COVID-19. Study overall: COVID-19 samples from acute and convalescent phases originated in the United States, Italy and Spain.

Original processing notes: Reference gene primer amplification gave estimated nucleated cell counts. The repertoire was sequenced with immunoSEQ multiplex PCR; TCRdb's copy has only in-frame clones and lacks some. V and J calls plus clone size are reproduced from that table; the DNA served to infer D and trimming. This table holds 80,000 to 90,000 clones, 70% to 85% found once. The V call is TRBV5-6, the J call TRBJ1-1, with D possibly being TRBD1 (6 bases). The receptor was isolated from a woman older than 75 with COVID-19, enrolled during active disease. The sequencing input was peripheral blood. For the CDR3, the DNA is TGTGCCAGCAGCTGGGAGGGGGGGGCGATTGAAGCTTTCTTT. It encodes CASSWEGGAIEAFF.